This TCR beta chain was recorded in a study of monozygotic twins with inflammatory bowel disease. Germline V gives CDR1 SGHAT, CDR2 FQNNGV. CDR3 length: 13 residues. Each CDR3 protein gets one entry in TCRdb, which reprocessed the 5' RACE reads and gives no DNA. Its table lists roughly 150,000 distinct CDR3 sequences. This receptor was taken from a human donor with ulcerative colitis or Crohn's disease, or a healthy co-twin of an affected twin (not recorded which). Input material: blood. The V call is TRBV11-2, the J call TRBJ2-1; TCRdb proposes TRBD1, but this gene call is untestable without DNA. CDR3 in amino acids: CASRNLRGREQFF.